The 28 T cell receptor beta chains given below trace back to one sample, sequenced in a study of cytomegalovirus exposure and HLA in healthy donors. With 60 Vbeta and 13 Jbeta primers, the PCR was carried out. The method was immunoSEQ multiplex PCR; TCRdb's version includes in-frame clones alone and lacks a portion of them. The sample lists approximately 190,000 clones; 70% were seen once. Sequencing was carried out using PBMCs. Source of these receptors: a man aged 40-55 years in good health and CMV-seropositive.

This clone was counted only a few times. The V call is TRBV4-1, the J call TRBJ1-1, with D perhaps matching TRBD1 (6 bases). This CDR3 spans 15 amino acids. Germline loops: CDR1 MGHRA, CDR2 YSYEKL. Trimming stripped 7 bases from V and 1 base from J, with 16 bases between. CDR3 loop: CASTLGTQQNTEAFF. CDR3 coding DNA: TGCGCCAGCACCCTCGGGACACAACAGAACACTGAAGCTTTCTTT.

V is TRBV7-2 and J is TRBJ1-4; D gene unclear. With 4 bases removed from V and 0 bases from J, the gap between germline ends came to 6 bases. Looked up from germline, CDR1 is SGHTA and CDR2 is FQGNSA. This CDR3 comprises 14 residues. The CDR3 sequence is CASSSSATNEKLFF. As DNA, the CDR3 is TGTGCCAGCAGCTCCAGTGCAACTAATGAAAAACTGTTTTTT.

The genes are TRBV9 and TRBJ2-1; TRBD2 matches at 8 bases. The junction had 13 bases not matched to a gene; V was cut back by 4 bases and J by 7 bases. Germline V gene sequence: CDR1 SGDLS, CDR2 YYNGEE. The CDR3 length is 16 residues. The CDR3, as DNA: TGTGCCAGCAGCACAGCGGGGGCGGGGATCGGGAATGAGCAGTTCTTC. Amino acids: CASSTAGAGIGNEQFF.

The chain has TRBV4-1 and TRBJ1-1, with D hard to call. The V end lost 3 bases, the J end lost 1 base, and 9 bases lay between the germline ends. The CDR3 spans 14 residues. The V gene's germline CDR1 is MGHRA and CDR2 YSYEKL. CDR3 sequence: CASSQKRENTEAFF. The CDR3, as DNA: TGCGCCAGCAGCCAGAAGAGAGAGAACACTGAAGCTTTCTTT.

This clone was seen a handful of times. The rearrangement links TRBV7-2 to TRBJ2-7, with 10 bases matching TRBD2. Trimming cost V 1 base and J 2 bases; bases outside gene matches: 2. The CDR3 is 15 amino acids. Germline V gives CDR1 SGHTA, CDR2 FQGNSA. The CDR3: CASSLERGGPYEQYF. The DNA for the CDR3 is TGTGCCAGCAGCTTAGAGCGGGGGGGACCCTACGAGCAGTACTTC.

This sequence joins TRBV5-1 and TRBJ1-6; 7 bases are a match to TRBD1. The germline V gene has CDR1 SGHRS and CDR2 YFSETQ. The CDR3 extends over 14 amino acids. V lost 2 bases and J lost 8; bases outside the gene matches: 4. The CDR3 DNA reads TGCGCCAGCAGCTTACAGGGGAGTGATTCACCCCTCCACTTT. It specifies CASSLQGSDSPLHF.

In regard to this clone: Other nucleotide sequences from this sample produce the same CDR3. Here the CDR3 reads CASSQAGNYGYTF. DNA of the CDR3: TGTGCCAGCAGCCAAGCAGGGAACTATGGCTACACCTTC. V and J are TRBV4-2 and TRBJ1-2, with D possibly TRBD1 on 5 matching bases. CDR3 length: 13 residues. V lost 1 base to trimming and J lost 2 bases, with 5 bases between them. In germline, CDR1 is LGHNA, CDR2 YNFKEQ.

The chain has TRBV5-1 and TRBJ2-4, with TRBD1 matching over 9 bases. From germline, CDR1 is SGHRS and CDR2 YFSETQ. CDR3 length equals 14 residues. Trimming at V came to 2 bases and at J to 5 bases, leaving 2 bases not matched to a gene. CDR3 DNA: TGCGCCAGCAGCTTTGACAGGGGGGAAAACATTCAGTACTTC. Encoded protein: CASSFDRGENIQYF.

The rearrangement joins TRBV6-1 to TRBJ1-5, with D tentatively TRBD1 (6 bases). Per germline, CDR1 MNHNS and CDR2 SASEGT. V was cut by 4 bases and J by 2 bases, with 12 bases left in between. The CDR3 loop spans 15 amino acids. CDR3: CASSVTWTGNQPQHF. CDR3 bases: TGTGCCAGCAGTGTAACCTGGACAGGCAATCAGCCCCAGCATTTT.

The chain combines TRBV9 with TRBJ2-2, with a tentative D call TRBD2 (6 bases). Germline V gene sequence: CDR1 SGDLS, CDR2 YYNGEE. Trimming stripped 4 bases from V and 4 bases from J, with 14 bases between. The CDR3 loop spans 15 amino acids. The CDR3 region is CASSPGLPGTGELFF. CDR3 coding DNA: TGTGCCAGCAGCCCGGGACTTCCCGGCACCGGGGAGCTGTTTTTT.

This clone has only one observation. This chain uses TRBV7-8 with TRBJ2-1, with 8 nucleotides matching TRBD2. Germline V gene data show CDR1 as SGHVS and CDR2 as FQNEAQ. The trim removed 5 bases at V and 0 bases at J, leaving 6 bases unmatched. The CDR3 runs 16 residues. The CDR3 nucleotides read TGTGCCAGCAGCGCTCCCGGGGGGGGCTCCTACAATGAGCAGTTCTTC. As protein: CASSAPGGGSYNEQFF.

In this sample, this clone turned up a few times. V usage is TRBV7-9 and J usage is TRBJ1-2, with 7 positions matching TRBD1. The CDR3 is 15 residues long. Germline lookup yields CDR1 SEHNR and CDR2 FQNEAQ (reference sequence). J lost 0 bases, V lost 4 bases, and 5 bases had no gene match. CDR3 protein: CASSSSDRPNYGYTF. The CDR3 bases are TGTGCCAGCAGCTCTTCGGACAGGCCTAACTATGGCTACACCTTC.

The chain links TRBV5-8 to TRBJ1-5; D perhaps matches TRBD1 (6 bases). This CDR3 is built from 17 residues. Germline CDR1 is SGHTS and CDR2 is YDEGEE. V dropped 3 bases and J dropped 2 bases, with 18 bases sitting between them. CDR3 in amino acids: CASSSTGTPGRNQPQHF. CDR3 nucleotide sequence: TGTGCCAGCAGCTCGACCGGGACACCTGGCCGCAATCAGCCCCAGCATTTT.

J is TRBJ2-5 and V is TRBV5-1; D possibly corresponds to TRBD1 (6 bases). The end of the DNA aligns better with TRBJ2-7, so the J call may be wrong. The CDR3 spans 14 residues. Germline loops: CDR1 SGHRS, CDR2 YFSETQ. In DNA form, the CDR3 reads TGCGCCAGCAGCTTGGGCAGGACAGTTACCGAGCAGTACTTC. Protein: CASSLGRTVTEQYF.

The rearrangement uses TRBV6-5 and TRBJ1-1; 9 nucleotides align to TRBD1. This CDR3 has 15 residues. The V segment lost 0 bases and the J segment 12 bases; nucleotides outside the gene matches: 11. CDR1 and CDR2 from the germline V gene are MNHEY and SVGAGI. The CDR3 DNA reads as TGTGCCAGCAGTTACTCGCCGGACAGGGGCCGGGGAACTTTCTTT. It yields the protein CASSYSPDRGRGTFF.

J is TRBJ1-4 and V is TRBV7-8, with 9 nucleotides matching TRBD1. The CDR3 covers 16 residues. CDR1 is SGHVS, CDR2 FQNEAQ, per germline. V lost 2 bases, J lost 7 bases, and 8 bases stayed unmatched. CDR3 amino acids: CASSLNPETGGEKLFF. The CDR3 DNA is TGTGCCAGCAGCTTAAACCCTGAGACAGGGGGTGAAAAACTGTTTTTT.

The rearrangement links TRBV5-4 to TRBJ1-2; 8 nucleotides align to TRBD1. Germline V gives CDR1 SGHNT, CDR2 YYREEE (reference sequence). The CDR3 length is 13 residues. The V gene end was trimmed by 1 base and the J gene end by 8 bases; junction bases not matched to a gene: 4. The CDR3 loop reads CASSLRQGAGYTF. The CDR3, as DNA: TGTGCCAGCAGCTTGCGGCAGGGGGCCGGCTACACCTTC.

This clone was observed a handful of times. This chain uses TRBV28 with TRBJ2-5, with 9 bases matching TRBD2. Germline V gives CDR1 MDHEN, CDR2 SYDVKM. The length of the CDR3 is 16 residues. J lost 3 bases, V lost 5 bases, and 10 bases had no gene match. CDR3 sequence: CASSQTISGGKETQYF. The DNA of the CDR3 is TGTGCCAGCAGTCAGACCATCAGCGGGGGGAAAGAGACCCAGTACTTC.

This chain uses TRBV4-1 with TRBJ2-5, with a weak D call TRBD2 (6 bases). CDR1 MGHRA and CDR2 YSYEKL come from the germline V gene. Between the trimmed V and J ends, which lost 0 bases and 1 base, there was a span of 15 bases. CDR3 length equals 17 residues. The CDR3 is CASSQDSAGLSQETQYF. CDR3 in DNA: TGCGCCAGCAGCCAAGATTCGGCGGGACTCAGCCAAGAGACCCAGTACTTC.

The genes are TRBV28 and TRBJ1-2; TRBD1 aligns across 7 bases. The germline V gene has CDR1 MDHEN and CDR2 SYDVKM. Trimming took 6 bases from V and 4 from J; bases not matched to a gene: 8. This CDR3 is built from 14 residues. This chain's CDR3 is CASSHRQGRYGYTF. The CDR3 bases are TGTGCCAGCAGCCACCGACAGGGCCGCTATGGCTACACCTTC.

The chain recombines TRBV7-9 with TRBJ2-2; maybe TRBD1 (5 bases). Germline V gene lookup returns CDR1 SEHNR and CDR2 FQNEAQ (reference sequence). This CDR3 has 14 residues. The V and J ends lost 5 bases and 1 base respectively, with 8 bases between them. The CDR3 coding sequence is TGTGCCAGCAGCCGACAGCAGAACACCGGGGAGCTGTTTTTT. The encoded protein is CASSRQQNTGELFF.

The chain is built from TRBV7-9 and TRBJ2-7; perhaps TRBD1 as D (6 bases). This CDR3 is 13 amino acids long. Trimming left V 5 bases short and J 1 base short, with 9 bases between. CDR1 SEHNR and CDR2 FQNEAQ come from the germline V gene (reference sequence). CDR3 sequence reads: CASSPGQSYEQYF. The CDR3 bases are TGTGCCAGCAGCCCAGGACAGTCCTACGAGCAGTACTTC.

This chain links TRBV7-8 with TRBJ1-1, with 9 bases matching TRBD1. The CDR3 extends over 15 amino acids. V shed 4 bases and J 2 bases; nucleotides not matched to a gene: 5. Germline CDR1 and CDR2: SGHVS and FQNEAQ. CDR3 residues: CASSSLQGANTEAFF. DNA of the CDR3: TGTGCCAGCAGCTCACTACAGGGGGCCAACACTGAAGCTTTCTTT.

The rearrangement joins TRBV5-6 to TRBJ2-1; 10 bases match TRBD2. The CDR3 runs 16 residues. V trimming: 2 bases; J trimming: 4 bases; junction bases outside the gene matches: 6. Germline V gene sequence: CDR1 SGHDT, CDR2 YYEEEE. The CDR3 DNA follows: TGTGCCAGCAGCTTTCTAGCGGGGGCCTTATACAATGAGCAGTTCTTC. It yields the protein CASSFLAGALYNEQFF.

The rearrangement joins TRBV10-3 to TRBJ2-5; D may be TRBD1 (6 bases). The length of the CDR3 is 13 residues. V lost 4 bases, J lost 1 base, and 7 bases lay in between. Per the germline V gene, CDR1 is ENHRY and CDR2 is SYGVKD. The chain's CDR3 is CAISGDTQETQYF. In DNA form, the CDR3 reads TGTGCCATCAGTGGGGACACCCAAGAGACCCAGTACTTC.

V gene TRBV7-2 combines with J gene TRBJ1-2, with 8 bases that match TRBD1. Germline V gene data show CDR1 as SGHTA and CDR2 as FQGNSA. V dropped 4 bases and J dropped 4; count of bases not matched to a gene: 11. The CDR3 is 16 amino acids. The chain's CDR3 is CASSYGQGPLLYGYTF. For the CDR3, the DNA is TGTGCCAGCAGCTACGGACAGGGCCCGCTACTCTATGGCTACACCTTC.

The sample holds a few counts of this clone. The chain links TRBV6-6 to TRBJ1-3; D is undetermined. Trimming shortened V by 4 bases and J by 0 bases, and 13 bases separated the two germline ends. The CDR3 has 16 residues. Per the germline V gene, CDR1 is MNHNY and CDR2 is SVGAGI (reference sequence). The CDR3: CASSSGLPSSGNTIYF. Here the CDR3 DNA reads TGTGCCAGCAGTTCGGGTCTACCGAGCTCTGGAAACACCATATATTTT.

The chain employs TRBV5-1 and TRBJ2-1; 13 bases map to TRBD2. Germline CDR1 SGHRS, CDR2 YFSETQ. The CDR3 is made up of 16 amino acids. J gave up 2 bases and V 4 bases, and 3 bases lay outside the gene matches. The CDR3: CASSVTSGGAYNEQFF. CDR3 coding DNA: TGCGCCAGCAGCGTCACTAGCGGGGGGGCCTACAATGAGCAGTTCTTC.